Listed below are T cell receptor beta chains from one sample, sequenced in a study of T cells after yellow fever vaccination. Each CDR3 protein is one row after TCRdb ran MiXCR on the 5' RACE reads. The sample has a few hundred thousand distinct CDR3 sequences, around 10% seen once; the top ten hold around 19%. The starting material was PBMCs, obtained on the day of the first yellow fever vaccination. These TCRs come from a man aged 18-30 years who received the YFV17D yellow fever vaccine. Each CDR3 is given with its conserved first and last residue. Fields, in order: CDR3 DNA, CDR3 protein, clone size, D gene, V gene, J gene. A D gene is named only where the DNA matches it firmly. For some rows the clone size is stated as once, few or many, or as a class when expanded; others skip it.

CDR3 DNA: TGCAGTGTTCTAAGGCCCCAAGCTTTCTTT
CDR3 protein: CSVLRPQAFF
clone size: NA
D gene: NA
V gene: TRBV20-1
J gene: TRBJ1-1

CDR3 DNA: TGTGCCAGCACCCTGACAGGGGGTAACCCAAGCACAGATACGCAGTATTTT
CDR3 protein: CASTLTGGNPSTDTQYF
clone size: NA
D gene: TRBD1
V gene: TRBV7-9
J gene: TRBJ2-3

CDR3 DNA: TGTGCCACCAGCAAGAGCCGTGAGCAGCGGTCAGATACGCAGTATTTT
CDR3 protein: CATSKSREQRSDTQYF
clone size: NA
D gene: NA
V gene: TRBV15
J gene: TRBJ2-3

CDR3 DNA: TGTGCCAGCAGCTTCCTTGGGACTAGCACAGATACGCAGTATTTT
CDR3 protein: CASSFLGTSTDTQYF
clone size: NA
D gene: NA
V gene: TRBV11-2
J gene: TRBJ2-3

CDR3 DNA: TGTGCCAGCAGTTATCTGGCAGGGGGTGGCACAGATACGCAGTATTTT
CDR3 protein: CASSYLAGGGTDTQYF
clone size: few
D gene: TRBD1
V gene: TRBV6-5
J gene: TRBJ2-3

CDR3 DNA: TGCAGCGTTGCGGGACAGGGGTTGTTGGGTGGCTACACCTTC
CDR3 protein: CSVAGQGLLGGYTF
clone size: few
D gene: TRBD1
V gene: TRBV29-1
J gene: TRBJ1-2

CDR3 DNA: TGTGCCAGCAGCTTACTAGGGGACAGGCGCTCTGGAAACACCATATATTTT
CDR3 protein: CASSLLGDRRSGNTIYF
clone size: NA
D gene: TRBD1
V gene: TRBV7-2
J gene: TRBJ1-3

CDR3 DNA: TGTGCCAGCAGCGGGGGATCTCCTTCTTCTAGCACAGATACGCAGTATTTT
CDR3 protein: CASSGGSPSSSTDTQYF
clone size: NA
D gene: NA
V gene: TRBV21-1
J gene: TRBJ2-3

CDR3 DNA: TGTGCCAGCAGTTTCGGGTCCGGGGAGCTGTTTTTT
CDR3 protein: CASSFGSGELFF
clone size: many
D gene: NA
V gene: TRBV27
J gene: TRBJ2-2

CDR3 DNA: TGTGCCAGCAGTTTGTCGGGACAGGGGATGACTGAAGCTTTCTTT
CDR3 protein: CASSLSGQGMTEAFF
clone size: few
D gene: TRBD1
V gene: TRBV28
J gene: TRBJ1-1

CDR3 DNA: TGCAGCGTTGGGCACAGACCCCTGGCTGAAGCTTTCTTT
CDR3 protein: CSVGHRPLAEAFF
clone size: few
D gene: NA
V gene: TRBV29-1
J gene: TRBJ1-1

CDR3 DNA: TGTGCCAGCAGCTTTTCGTTGGAAGAGACCCAGTACTTC
CDR3 protein: CASSFSLEETQYF
clone size: NA
D gene: NA
V gene: TRBV5-4
J gene: TRBJ2-5

CDR3 DNA: TGTGCCAGCAGACAGGGGGCCGGAGATACGCAGTATTTT
CDR3 protein: CASRQGAGDTQYF
clone size: NA
D gene: TRBD1
V gene: TRBV25-1
J gene: TRBJ2-3

CDR3 DNA: TGTGCCAGCAGGGTTGCAGTGGCTGGTTCACCCCTCCACTTT
CDR3 protein: CASRVAVAGSPLHF
clone size: few
D gene: NA
V gene: TRBV7-2
J gene: TRBJ1-6

CDR3 DNA: TGTGCCAGCAGCGCCAGACAGGGGGCGACTGAAGCTTTCTTT
CDR3 protein: CASSARQGATEAFF
clone size: many
D gene: TRBD1
V gene: TRBV7-3
J gene: TRBJ1-1

CDR3 DNA: TGCGCCAGCGGCAGGGGGAACACTGAAGCTTTCTTT
CDR3 protein: CASGRGNTEAFF
clone size: NA
D gene: NA
V gene: TRBV5-1
J gene: TRBJ1-1

CDR3 DNA: TGCAGCGTTTCGGCGGGGGTACACACCGGGGAGCTGTTTTTT
CDR3 protein: CSVSAGVHTGELFF
clone size: NA
D gene: TRBD2
V gene: TRBV29-1
J gene: TRBJ2-2

CDR3 DNA: TGCAGTGCCACCGCGGGGGCAACCAAAAACATTCAGTACTTC
CDR3 protein: CSATAGATKNIQYF
clone size: NA
D gene: NA
V gene: TRBV20-1
J gene: TRBJ2-4

CDR3 DNA: TGTGCCAGCAGCGGGCCGGGTGGGCACTATAATTCACCCCTCCACTTT
CDR3 protein: CASSGPGGHYNSPLHF
clone size: NA
D gene: NA
V gene: TRBV6-1
J gene: TRBJ1-6

CDR3 DNA: TGTGCCAGCAGGGGACAGGGGGCTGGAAAACTGTTTTTT
CDR3 protein: CASRGQGAGKLFF
clone size: NA
D gene: TRBD1
V gene: TRBV6-1
J gene: TRBJ1-4

CDR3 DNA: TGTGCTAGCAGCCCCGAGCTGTTACTAGCGGGGGGCCCTGAGCAGTTCTTC
CDR3 protein: CASSPELLLAGGPEQFF
clone size: few
D gene: TRBD2
V gene: TRBV7-7
J gene: TRBJ2-1

CDR3 DNA: TGCAGCGCTGGGCGACAAGAGTCAACCGAGCAGTACTTC
CDR3 protein: CSAGRQESTEQYF
clone size: many
D gene: NA
V gene: TRBV29-1
J gene: TRBJ2-7

CDR3 DNA: TGTGCCAGCAGCTCCACCCACGGGGGGCCGAGCACAGATACGCAGTATTTT
CDR3 protein: CASSSTHGGPSTDTQYF
clone size: few
D gene: NA
V gene: TRBV7-3
J gene: TRBJ2-3

CDR3 DNA: TGTGCCAGCAGTGCCCTACTTGAGTACCAAGAGACCCAGTACTTC
CDR3 protein: CASSALLEYQETQYF
clone size: many
D gene: NA
V gene: TRBV25-1
J gene: TRBJ2-5